This entry lists 2 T cell receptor beta chains sequenced from one sample in a study of cytomegalovirus exposure and HLA in healthy donors. Researchers ran the PCR with 60 Vbeta and 13 Jbeta primers. Repertoires were generated with immunoSEQ multiplex PCR, while TCRdb's copy carries only in-frame clones and drops some. The sample holds more than 120,000 clones, approximately 80% seen once. The sequenced material came from PBMCs. These receptor sequences come from a middle-aged woman in good health and CMV-seropositive.

Note on this clone: At one of its ends the junction is not consistent with the germline gene, which may arise from a read error. This sequence joins TRBV7-7 and TRBJ2-5, with a weak D call TRBD2 (6 bases). The CDR3 covers 13 residues. Germline lookup yields CDR1 SSHAT and CDR2 FNYEAQ (reference sequence). Here the CDR3 reads CASSFRGSETQYF. The CDR3 region has the DNA TGTGCTAGCAGCTTTCGGGGGAGTGAGACCCAGTACTTC. The full variable domain, completed using reference TRBV7-7 and TRBJ2-5, is GAGVSQSPRYKVTKRGQDVTLRCDPISSHATLYWYQQALGQGPEFLTYFNYEAQPDKSGLPSDRFSAERPEGSISTLTIQRTEQRDSAMYRCASSFRGSETQYFGPGTRLLVL.

The chain uses TRBV4-1 and TRBJ2-7; 7 bases align to TRBD2. The CDR3 contains 16 residues. V dropped 4 bases and J dropped 3; count of bases not matched to a gene: 12. Germline V CDR1 and CDR2: MGHRA, YSYEKL. The CDR3 DNA sequence: TGCGCCAGCAGCCTCATAGCGGCCCTAGCGGACTACGAGCAGTACTTC. Translated, it gives CASSLIAALADYEQYF.